These 4 T cell receptor beta chains were all obtained from the same sample, sequenced in a study of T cell changes during pregnancy in multiple sclerosis. TCRdb's copy holds only in-frame clones and misses some; the assay was immunoSEQ multiplex PCR. Found here are some 30,000 clones, about 89% of them singletons; the top ten hold around 8%. The source was CD8+ T cells from peripheral blood mononuclear cells, collected before pregnancy. These TCRs come from a female donor with multiple sclerosis, enrolled in a pregnancy study.

This clone has more than one count but fewer than ten. CDR3 sequence: CASTGGLDEQFF. The CDR3 DNA reads TGCGCCAGTACAGGGGGTCTCGATGAGCAGTTCTTC. The chain recombines TRBV5-1 with TRBJ2-1; 8 positions match TRBD1. The trim removed 8 bases at V and 8 bases at J, leaving 6 bases unmatched. Germline V gene sequence: CDR1 SGHRS, CDR2 YFSETQ. CDR3 size: 12 residues.

The chain couples TRBV10-2 to TRBJ2-1; no clear D gene. Trimming left V 5 bases short and J 3 bases short, with 5 bases between. Germline-derived CDR1 and CDR2 are WSHSY and SAAADI. The CDR3 extends over 12 amino acids. CDR3 region: CASSPVYNEQFF. The CDR3 nucleotides read TGCGCCAGCAGTCCGGTCTACAATGAGCAGTTCTTC.

V is TRBV2 and J is TRBJ2-7, with TRBD1 identical over 11 bases. The V and J ends lost 9 bases and 5 bases, in that order; junction bases with no gene match: 6. This CDR3 has 13 residues. Germline CDR1 SNHLY, CDR2 FYNNEI. This CDR3 reads CARGRDRGNEQYF. The CDR3, as DNA: TGTGCCAGGGGCCGGGACAGGGGGAACGAGCAGTACTTC. Filled out from reference TRBV2 and TRBJ2-7, the complete variable domain reads EPEVTQTPSHQVTQMGQEVILRCVPISNHLYFYWYRQILGQKVEFLVSFYNNEISEKSEIFDDQFSVERPDGSNFTLKIRSTKLEDSAMYFCARGRDRGNEQYFGPGTRLTVT.

The chain has TRBV28 and TRBJ2-7; D unclear. In germline, CDR1 is MDHEN, CDR2 SYDVKM. The CDR3 is 14 residues long. Deletions cut 2 bases from V and 1 base from J, with 9 bases between. This CDR3 is CASSLQVISYEQYF. CDR3 nucleotide sequence: TGTGCCAGCAGTTTACAGGTGATTTCCTACGAGCAGTACTTC.